The 14 T cell receptor beta chains presented below share a single source sample, sequenced in a study of shared clonotypes between healthy human individuals. Data came from immunoSEQ multiplex PCR; TCRdb stores just in-frame clones and leaves some out. The sample holds 2,500,000 or so clones, roughly 93% seen once. The sequenced sample was naive CD4+ T cells from PBMCs. As for subset: CD45RA+ positively selected. The source of these receptors is a man between 18 and 29 years old in good health. Some clones in this sample may be carry-over from other donors' samples.

The rearrangement uses TRBV9 and TRBJ2-7; 7 bases align to TRBD1. Germline lookup yields CDR1 SGDLS and CDR2 YYNGEE. V dropped 1 base and J dropped 1; count of bases not matched to a gene: 2. CDR3 length equals 14 residues. The CDR3: CASSVTGESYEQYF. CDR3 in DNA: TGTGCCAGCAGCGTAACAGGGGAGTCCTACGAGCAGTACTTC.

This clone has just one count. This chain joins TRBV7-9 and TRBJ1-3; no definite D call. V was pared by 3 bases and J by 4 bases, with 7 bases between. The CDR3 length is 13 residues. Germline V gives CDR1 SEHNR, CDR2 FQNEAQ (reference sequence). CDR3 DNA sequence: TGTGCCAGCAGCTTGATGCCAGGAAACACCATATATTTT. Translating gives CASSLMPGNTIYF. The whole variable domain, filled in from reference TRBV7-9 and TRBJ1-3, reads DTGVSQNPRHKITKRGQNVTFRCDPISEHNRLYWYRQTLGQGPEFLTYFQNEAQLEKSRLLSDRFSAERPKGSFSTLEIQRTEQGDSAMYLCASSLMPGNTIYFGEGSWLTVV.

This chain connects TRBV19 to TRBJ2-1; the D gene is possibly TRBD2 (5 bases). Trimming pared 1 base from V and 0 bases from J, leaving 16 bases between. Per germline, CDR1 LNHDA and CDR2 SQIVND (reference sequence). This CDR3 has 18 amino acids. In DNA, the CDR3 is TGTGCCAGTAGTATAGGAGGGCCGGAGTGGAGCTCCTACAATGAGCAGTTCTTC. Protein sequence: CASSIGGPEWSSYNEQFF. The full variable domain, rest sourced from reference TRBV19 and TRBJ2-1, is DGGITQSPKYLFRKEGQNVTLSCEQNLNHDAMYWYRQDPGQGLRLIYYSQIVNDFQKGDIAEGYSVSREKKESFPLTVTSAQKNPTAFYLCASSIGGPEWSSYNEQFFGPGTRLTVL.

The V and J genes are TRBV7-9 and TRBJ2-3; 7 bases are a match to TRBD2. The CDR3 is 15 amino acids. Per the germline V gene, CDR1 is SEHNR and CDR2 is FQNEAQ (reference sequence). Unmatched junction bases numbered 5, after V lost 5 bases and J lost 0 bases. The CDR3 sequence is CASSPGGGSTDTQYF. In DNA form, the CDR3 reads TGTGCCAGCAGCCCTGGGGGGGGGAGCACAGATACGCAGTATTTT.

The V gene is TRBV7-3, the J gene TRBJ2-2; the D gene is possibly TRBD2 (6 bases). The CDR3 totals 16 residues. With 2 bases removed from V and 2 bases from J, the gap between germline ends came to 12 bases. Germline V gives CDR1 SGHTA, CDR2 FQGTGA. DNA for the CDR3: TGTGCCAGCAGCTTAGGAGGGACGGCCAACACCGGGGAGCTGTTTTTT. It specifies CASSLGGTANTGELFF.

This rearrangement joins TRBV28 to TRBJ2-7, with TRBD2 as a possible D gene (5 bases). V lost 6 bases and J lost 7, with 16 bases in between. CDR1 MDHEN and CDR2 SYDVKM come from the germline V gene. The CDR3 is 13 amino acids. The CDR3 protein is CASSLHPSGEQYF. CDR3 DNA: TGTGCCAGCAGCCTTCACCCCTCGGGGGAGCAGTACTTC.

The V gene is TRBV4-1, the J gene TRBJ2-7, with 8 bases fitting TRBD1. This CDR3 is 18 amino acids long. Germline V lookup: CDR1 MGHRA, CDR2 YSYEKL. After removal of 0 bases from V and 0 bases from J, the junction contained 10 bases not matched to a gene. CDR3 bases: TGCGCCAGCAGCCAAGATATCGGGGCGGGGACAGGCTCCTACGAGCAGTACTTC. Residues: CASSQDIGAGTGSYEQYF.

This clone was seen a few times. The chain couples TRBV30 to TRBJ1-2; TRBD1 matches 8 bases. Germline values: CDR1 GTSNPN, CDR2 SVGIG (reference sequence). The CDR3 has 12 residues. V dropped 5 bases and J dropped 10; count of bases not matched to a gene: 9. CDR3 DNA sequence: TGTGCCTGGGGACTCCGGACAGGGCCCTACACCTTC. This sequence encodes CAWGLRTGPYTF.

This clone was found once. V and J are TRBV5-4 and TRBJ2-5, with D perhaps matching TRBD1 (5 bases). Germline V gene lookup returns CDR1 SGHNT and CDR2 YYREEE (reference sequence). Trimming stripped 0 bases from V and 5 bases from J, with 14 bases between. This CDR3 region has 15 residues. The DNA for the CDR3 is TGTGCCAGCAGCTTGGCCAAGCAGGGTGGGGAGACCCAGTACTTC. Protein product: CASSLAKQGGETQYF.

The chain carries TRBV15 and TRBJ2-3, with TRBD2 identical over 8 bases. V dropped 2 bases and J dropped 4; count of bases not matched to a gene: 11. This CDR3 comprises 17 residues. Germline V gene sequence: CDR1 LNHNV, CDR2 YYDKDF (reference sequence). CDR3 in amino acids: CATSRLGLAGQPDTQYF. The CDR3 DNA reads TGTGCCACCAGCAGACTAGGACTAGCCGGACAGCCAGATACGCAGTATTTT.

The chain joins TRBV2 to TRBJ1-2; the D is unclear. The V end lost 4 bases, the J end lost 4 bases, and 10 bases lay between the germline ends. Germline CDR1 and CDR2: SNHLY and FYNNEI. The CDR3 is 13 residues long. CDR3 loop: CASSGSKGYGYTF. The CDR3 DNA reads as TGTGCCAGCAGTGGTAGTAAGGGCTATGGCTACACCTTC.

The chain couples TRBV14 to TRBJ2-7; D is unclear. Germline loops: CDR1 SGHDN, CDR2 FVKESK. The length of the CDR3 is 15 residues. Trimming took off 0 bases at V and 3 bases at J, with 12 bases between the two ends. DNA of the CDR3: TGTGCCAGCAGCCAAGATAAGACGAGAATCTACGAGCAGTACTTC. It translates to CASSQDKTRIYEQYF.

This sequence joins TRBV25-1 and TRBJ1-1; perhaps TRBD1 as D (5 bases). CDR1 is MGHDK and CDR2 is SYGVNS in the germline V gene. The CDR3 runs 15 residues. V lost 1 base, J lost 3 bases, and 12 bases lay in between. CDR3 sequence: CASSESRRGDTEAFF. The DNA of the CDR3 is TGTGCCAGCAGTGAATCCCGCAGAGGGGACACTGAAGCTTTCTTT.

This chain connects TRBV5-1 to TRBJ2-5; D possibly corresponds to TRBD2 (5 bases). Germline-derived CDR1 and CDR2 are SGHRS and YFSETQ. With 1 base removed from V and 0 bases from J, the gap between germline ends came to 7 bases. The CDR3 sequence is 14 residues long. The CDR3 spells CASSLTADQETQYF. CDR3 coding DNA: TGCGCCAGCAGCTTGACAGCGGACCAAGAGACCCAGTACTTC.